This T cell receptor beta chain was identified in a study of cytomegalovirus exposure and HLA in healthy donors. Study background: Falling in the Caucasian-associated ancestry cluster were approximately 84% of approximately 400 genotyped donors.

Those who donated were healthy bone marrow donors. PCR primers comprised 60 Vbeta and 13 Jbeta primers. Using immunoSEQ multiplex PCR, the repertoire was profiled, and TCRdb retains in-frame clones only, with some absent. The profile shows around 130,000 clones, roughly 84% of them singletons. The CDR3 sequence is 12 residues long. Trimming stripped 7 bases from V and 0 bases from J, with 6 bases between. The V gene's germline CDR1 is MNHNS and CDR2 SASEGT. General study findings and limits: A later analysis reported that several of the most significant clusters appeared to be linked to common viral pathogens, among them Epstein-Barr virus. Most of the CMV-associated TCR beta chains (in a later analysis) appeared to be HLA-restricted.

Remarks on this clone: No antigen is known for it.

Material for sequencing was PBMCs. This chain connects TRBV6-1 to TRBJ1-1, with D unclear. This TCR came from a boy aged 5-17 years in good health and CMV-seronegative. The DNA of the CDR3 is TGTGCCAGCAACTCCATGAACACTGAAGCTTTCTTT. Translating gives CASNSMNTEAFF.